Described below is a single T cell receptor beta chain sequence and its context. This sample was taken from a study of blood T cell repertoires in COVID-19. In the study overall: Acute-phase and convalescent COVID-19 samples originated in the United States, Italy and Spain.

Study processing details: Using reference gene primer amplification, nucleated cell counts were estimated. Assay used: immunoSEQ multiplex PCR; TCRdb lists only in-frame clones, some missing. V and J calls and clone size follow that table, whereas D and trimming were derived from the DNA. The sample has some 360,000 clones, almost 90% seen once. The cohort comprised adults aged roughly 18 to 95 years residing in approximately 25 US areas. All exposed participants met a person with COVID-19 within 2 weeks before entering the study. The CDR3 totals 11 residues. Germline CDR1 ENHRY, CDR2 SYGVKD. V trimming: 4 bases; J trimming: 11 bases; junction bases outside the gene matches: 4.

Sequencing was carried out using PBMCs or T cells enriched from blood (not recorded which). This chain links TRBV10-3 with TRBJ1-2, with 7 bases lining up with TRBD1. The sequence came from a woman in her twenties or thirties who had been exposed to COVID-19. The CDR3 loop is CAISGQGIYTF. The DNA of the CDR3 is TGTGCCATCAGTGGACAGGGTATTTACACCTTC.